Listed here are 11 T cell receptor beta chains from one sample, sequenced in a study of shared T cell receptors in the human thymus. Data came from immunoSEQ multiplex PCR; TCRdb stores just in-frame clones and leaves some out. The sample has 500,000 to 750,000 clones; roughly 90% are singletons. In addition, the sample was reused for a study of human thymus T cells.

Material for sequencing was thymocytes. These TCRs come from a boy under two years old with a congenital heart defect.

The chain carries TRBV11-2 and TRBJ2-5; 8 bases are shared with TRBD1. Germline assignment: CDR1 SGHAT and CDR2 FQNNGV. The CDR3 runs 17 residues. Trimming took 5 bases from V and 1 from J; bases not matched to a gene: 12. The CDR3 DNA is TGTGCCAGCAGCCCTCAGGACAGGGCGTTGGTCCAAGAGACCCAGTACTTC. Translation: CASSPQDRALVQETQYF.

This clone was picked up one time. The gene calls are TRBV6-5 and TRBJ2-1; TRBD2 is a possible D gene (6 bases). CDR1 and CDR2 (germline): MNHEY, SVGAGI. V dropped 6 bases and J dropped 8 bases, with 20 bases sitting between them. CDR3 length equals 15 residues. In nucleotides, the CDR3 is TGTGCCAGCAGCCTCCCGGGGACTCTCCTGGATGAGCAGTTCTTC. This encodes CASSLPGTLLDEQFF.

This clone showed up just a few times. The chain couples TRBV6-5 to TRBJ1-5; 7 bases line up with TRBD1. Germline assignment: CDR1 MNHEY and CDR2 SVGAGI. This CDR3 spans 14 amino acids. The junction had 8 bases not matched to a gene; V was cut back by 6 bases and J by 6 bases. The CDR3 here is CASSKGAMGQPQHF. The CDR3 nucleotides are TGTGCCAGCAGCAAGGGGGCGATGGGTCAGCCCCAGCATTTT.

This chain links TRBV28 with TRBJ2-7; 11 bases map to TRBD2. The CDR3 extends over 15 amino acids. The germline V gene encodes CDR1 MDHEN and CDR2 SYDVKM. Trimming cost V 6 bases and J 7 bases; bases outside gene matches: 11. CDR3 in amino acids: CASSCSGRALGEQYF. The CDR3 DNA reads TGTGCCAGCAGCTGTAGCGGGAGGGCCCTGGGGGAGCAGTACTTC.

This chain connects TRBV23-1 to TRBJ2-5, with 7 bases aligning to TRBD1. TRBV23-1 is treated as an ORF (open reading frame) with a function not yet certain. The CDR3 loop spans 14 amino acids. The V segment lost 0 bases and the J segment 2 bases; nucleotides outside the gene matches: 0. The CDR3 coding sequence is TGCGCCAGCAGTCAATCGGGACAGCAAGAGACCCAGTACTTC. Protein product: CASSQSGQQETQYF.

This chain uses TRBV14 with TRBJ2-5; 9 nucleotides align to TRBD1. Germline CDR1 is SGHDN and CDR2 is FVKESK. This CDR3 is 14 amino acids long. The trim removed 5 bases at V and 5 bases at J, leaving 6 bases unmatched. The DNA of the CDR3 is TGTGCCAGCAGCGGTACAGGGGGCGGCGAGACCCAGTACTTC. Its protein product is CASSGTGGGETQYF.

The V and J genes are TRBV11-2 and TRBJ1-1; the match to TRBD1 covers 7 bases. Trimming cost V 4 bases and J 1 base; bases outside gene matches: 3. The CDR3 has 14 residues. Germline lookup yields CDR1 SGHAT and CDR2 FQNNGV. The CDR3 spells CASSCGQENTEAFF. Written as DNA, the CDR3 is TGTGCCAGCAGCTGCGGACAGGAGAACACTGAAGCTTTCTTT.

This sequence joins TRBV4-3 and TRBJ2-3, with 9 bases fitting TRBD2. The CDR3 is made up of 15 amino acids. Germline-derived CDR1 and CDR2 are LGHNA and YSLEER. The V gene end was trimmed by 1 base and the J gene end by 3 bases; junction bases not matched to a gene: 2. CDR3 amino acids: CASSQASGKTDTQYF. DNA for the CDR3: TGCGCCAGCAGCCAAGCTAGCGGGAAGACAGATACGCAGTATTTT.

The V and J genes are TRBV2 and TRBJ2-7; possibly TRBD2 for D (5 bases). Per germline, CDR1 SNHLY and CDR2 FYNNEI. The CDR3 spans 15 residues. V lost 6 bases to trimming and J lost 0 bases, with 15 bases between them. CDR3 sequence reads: CASRGKSGPSYEQYF. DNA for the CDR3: TGTGCCAGCAGGGGGAAAAGCGGCCCCTCCTACGAGCAGTACTTC.

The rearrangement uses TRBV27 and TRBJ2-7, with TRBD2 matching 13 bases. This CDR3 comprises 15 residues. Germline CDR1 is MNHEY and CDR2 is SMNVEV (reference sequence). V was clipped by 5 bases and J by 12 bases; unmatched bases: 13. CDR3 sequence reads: CASSPARTSGRGVYF. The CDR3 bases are TGTGCCAGCAGTCCCGCTCGGACTAGCGGGAGAGGAGTGTACTTC.

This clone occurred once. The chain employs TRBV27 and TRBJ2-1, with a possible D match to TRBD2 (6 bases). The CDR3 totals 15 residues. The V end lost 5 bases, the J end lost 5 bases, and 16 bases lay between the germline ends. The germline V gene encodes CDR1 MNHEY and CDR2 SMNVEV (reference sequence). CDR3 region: CASSPHWAGNNEQFF. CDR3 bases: TGTGCCAGCAGTCCTCACTGGGCGGGAAACAATGAGCAGTTCTTC.